A single sample is the source of the 22 T cell receptor beta chains below, sequenced in a study of T cells after yellow fever vaccination. TCRdb reanalysed the 5' RACE reads using MiXCR and keeps one entry per CDR3 protein. The data hold roughly 320,000 distinct CDR3 sequences, with over 8.5% observed a single time. Source: CD4+ T cells sorted from PBMCs, taken 45 days after the yellow fever booster vaccination. These receptor sequences come from a young man who received the YFV17D yellow fever vaccine.

V is TRBV7-2 and J is TRBJ1-6; D call uncertain. The CDR3 spans 13 residues. With 3 bases removed from V and 7 bases from J, the gap between germline ends came to 7 bases. Germline assignment: CDR1 SGHTA and CDR2 FQGNSA. The CDR3 coding sequence is TGTGCCAGCAGCTTTCGAATCAATTCACCCCTCCACTTT. Translated, it gives CASSFRINSPLHF.

The gene calls are TRBV19 and TRBJ1-2; 10 nucleotides align to TRBD1. CDR1 is LNHDA and CDR2 is SQIVND in the germline V gene (reference sequence). The CDR3 covers 13 residues. V was pared by 7 bases and J by 2 bases, with 1 base of the junction left unmatched. The CDR3 reads CASKGQGNYGYTF. The CDR3 nucleotides read TGTGCCAGTAAGGGACAGGGGAACTATGGCTACACCTTC.

The J gene is TRBJ1-1, the V gene TRBV6-5; D may be TRBD1 (5 bases). Germline V gives CDR1 MNHEY, CDR2 SVGAGI. This CDR3 is built from 19 residues. The V end lost 2 bases, the J end lost 0 bases, and 22 bases lay between the germline ends. CDR3 nucleotides: TGTGCCAGCAGTTACCCCGCGCCGGGACGTCGAGGGCTGAACACTGAAGCTTTCTTT. Its translation is CASSYPAPGRRGLNTEAFF.

CDR3: CASSYPASVGDYEQYF. Here the CDR3 DNA reads TGTGCCAGCAGTTACCCCGCTAGCGTGGGGGACTACGAGCAGTACTTC. The J gene is TRBJ2-7, the V gene TRBV6-6; the D gene is possibly TRBD2 (6 bases). The V end lost 2 bases, the J end lost 3 bases, and 17 bases lay between the germline ends. Germline V lookup: CDR1 MNHNY, CDR2 SVGAGI (reference sequence). The CDR3 contains 16 residues.

This clonotype was picked up many times. This chain connects TRBV12-3 or TRBV12-4 to TRBJ2-2; D ambiguous. Deletions cut 9 bases from V and 0 bases from J, with 14 bases between. The CDR3 totals 15 residues. The CDR3 sequence is CASFTRFANTGELFF. CDR3 DNA: TGTGCCAGTTTTACCCGGTTCGCGAACACCGGGGAGCTGTTTTTT.

This clonotype was seen repeatedly, ten times or more. This chain connects TRBV7-2 to TRBJ2-1; possible D gene TRBD1, 5 bases. The CDR3 loop spans 13 amino acids. Germline CDR1 SGHTA, CDR2 FQGNSA. Trimming shortened V by 4 bases and J by 8 bases, and 12 bases separated the two germline ends. The CDR3 protein is CASSSAGHHEQFF. The CDR3 region has the DNA TGTGCCAGCAGCTCAGCAGGGCACCATGAGCAGTTCTTC.

There are a few counts of this clonotype. This chain uses TRBV6-5 with TRBJ1-6; D is undetermined. Germline CDR1 and CDR2: MNHEY and SVGAGI. The CDR3 length is 15 residues. V was pared by 6 bases and J by 8 bases, with 17 bases between. The chain's CDR3 is CASRRTASPYSPLHF. CDR3 nucleotide sequence: TGTGCCAGCAGGCGAACCGCCAGCCCTTATTCACCCCTCCACTTT.

This clonotype was seen a few times. The V and J genes are TRBV5-1 and TRBJ2-1; D tentatively reads TRBD1 or TRBD2 (6 bases each). The germline V gene encodes CDR1 SGHRS and CDR2 YFSETQ. The CDR3 length is 14 residues. V was pared by 5 bases and J by 7 bases, with 16 bases between. CDR3 DNA sequence: TGCGCCAGCAGGTACAGGGCGGGGTCAAATGAGCAGTTCTTC. It translates to CASRYRAGSNEQFF. The whole variable domain, remainder taken from reference TRBV5-1 and TRBJ2-1, is KAGVTQTPRYLIKTRGQQVTLSCSPISGHRSVSWYQQTPGQGLQFLFEYFSETQRNKGNFPGRFSGRQFSNSRSEMNVSTLELGDSALYLCASRYRAGSNEQFFGPGTRLTVL.

Only a few counts were recorded for this clonotype. The V gene is TRBV18, the J gene TRBJ2-1, with D hard to call. This CDR3 has 16 amino acids. CDR1 is KGHSH and CDR2 is LQKENI in the germline V gene. With 3 bases removed from V and 2 bases from J, the gap between germline ends came to 14 bases. CDR3 nucleotides: TGTGCCAGCTCACCCTTCAGTGGGCAGACCTACAATGAGCAGTTCTTC. It yields the protein CASSPFSGQTYNEQFF. The variable domain in full, completed from reference TRBV18 and TRBJ2-1, reads NAGVMQNPRHLVRRRGQEARLRCSPMKGHSHVYWYRQLPEEGLKFMVYLQKENIIDESGMPKERFSAEFPKEGPSILRIQQVVRGDSAAYFCASSPFSGQTYNEQFFGPGTRLTVL.

This clonotype was seen a handful of times. This chain links TRBV6-5 with TRBJ1-4, with no clear D. CDR1 is MNHEY and CDR2 is SVGAGI in the germline V gene. Trimming took off 0 bases at V and 10 bases at J, with 15 bases between the two ends. The CDR3 is 15 amino acids. CDR3 in DNA: TGTGCCAGCAGTTACTCGACTCCAGTCCGGGGAAAACTGTTTTTT. This sequence encodes CASSYSTPVRGKLFF.

This sequence joins TRBV3-1 and TRBJ2-7; D is unclear. CDR3 length equals 15 residues. Germline lookup yields CDR1 LGHDT and CDR2 YNNKEL (reference sequence). Trimming cost V 4 bases and J 5 bases, with 18 bases left between them. This CDR3 reads CASSPTQSNKNEQYF. The CDR3 coding sequence is TGTGCCAGCAGCCCCACGCAGTCAAACAAAAACGAGCAGTACTTC.

This chain links TRBV6-2 or TRBV6-3 with TRBJ2-7; D not certain. CDR3 length: 12 amino acids. CDR1 is MNHEY and CDR2 is SVGEGT in the germline V gene. The chain's CDR3 is CVSTDSSYEQYF. CDR3 DNA sequence: TGTGTCTCGACGGATTCCTCCTACGAGCAGTACTTC.

This clonotype has just a few counts. The V gene is TRBV29-1, the J gene TRBJ1-1, with no clear D. V lost 7 bases and J 0 bases, leaving 12 bases between the germline ends. The CDR3 sequence is 13 residues long. Germline CDR1 and CDR2: SQVTM and ANQGSEA. CDR3 protein: CSANDQLNTEAFF. The CDR3 nucleotides read TGCAGCGCGAATGACCAGCTGAACACTGAAGCTTTCTTT. Supplemented by reference TRBV29-1 and TRBJ1-1, the full variable domain reads SAVISQKPSRDICQRGTSLTIQCQVDSQVTMMFWYRQQPGQSLTLIATANQGSEATYESGFVIDKFPISRPNLTFSTLTVSNMSPEDSSIYLCSANDQLNTEAFFGQGTRLTVV.

A remark on this clonotype: One base away lies a much larger clone, so this may be a sequencing read error. V is TRBV28 and J is TRBJ2-5, with D perhaps TRBD1 or TRBD2 (6 bases each). The CDR3 has 15 amino acids. Germline CDR1 reads MDHEN; CDR2 reads SYDVKM. CDR3 bases: TGTGCCAGCAATCTTCTGGGGGGCTCAGGAGAGACCCAGAACTTC. Its protein product is CASNLLGGSGETQNF. Full variable domain (outside the CDR3, taken from reference TRBV28 and TRBJ2-5): DVKVTQSSRYLVKRTGEKVFLECVQDMDHENMFWYRQDPGLGLRLIYFSYDVKMKEKGDIPEGYSVSREKKERFSLILESASTNQTSMYLCASNLLGGSGETQNFGPGTRLLVL.

V is TRBV5-1 and J is TRBJ2-2; 9 bases are shared with TRBD1. Germline V CDR1 and CDR2: SGHRS, YFSETQ. Losses at the gene ends were 2 bases for V and 4 bases for J; bases not matched to a gene: 3. The CDR3 covers 15 residues. The CDR3 region has the DNA TGCGCCAGCAGCTTACAGGGGGCTAGCACCGGGGAGCTGTTTTTT. It codes for CASSLQGASTGELFF.

This clonotype has ten or more counts. The chain combines TRBV5-1 with TRBJ1-1, with TRBD1 as a possible D gene (5 bases). CDR3 length: 13 amino acids. Germline assignment: CDR1 SGHRS and CDR2 YFSETQ. Trimming cost V 0 bases and J 11 bases, with 14 bases left between them. The DNA for the CDR3 is TGCGCCAGCAGCTTGGACGTTGGCAGGGTCGCTTTCTTT. Protein sequence: CASSLDVGRVAFF.

This clonotype was seen ten or more times. V gene TRBV7-2 combines with J gene TRBJ1-2; possible D gene TRBD1, 6 bases. This CDR3 spans 14 amino acids. Germline CDR1 reads SGHTA; CDR2 reads FQGNSA. Deletions cut 0 bases from V and 7 bases from J, with 12 bases between. The CDR3 loop is CASSLAPGAVGYTF. The CDR3, as DNA: TGTGCCAGCAGCTTAGCGCCAGGGGCCGTTGGCTACACCTTC. Full variable domain (remainder filled in from reference TRBV7-2 and TRBJ1-2): GAGVSQSPSNKVTEKGKDVELRCDPISGHTALYWYRQSLGQGLEFLIYFQGNSAPDKSGLPSDRFSAERTGGSVSTLTIQRTQQEDSAVYLCASSLAPGAVGYTFGSGTRLTVV.

This clonotype was picked up many times. This rearrangement joins TRBV3-1 to TRBJ2-7; D is perhaps TRBD2 (5 bases). Germline CDR1 is LGHDT and CDR2 is YNNKEL (reference sequence). CDR3 size: 15 residues. V was shortened by 0 bases and J by 9 bases, with 18 bases between the two germline ends. The CDR3 DNA reads TGTGCCAGCAGCCAAGAAGGTAGGACTTTTCCTCGGCAGTACTTC. This gives the protein CASSQEGRTFPRQYF.

The chain links TRBV15 to TRBJ1-5; tentative D call: TRBD1 (5 bases). CDR3 size: 14 residues. V lost 4 bases and J lost 2, with 9 bases in between. Germline V gene sequence: CDR1 LNHNV, CDR2 YYDKDF (reference sequence). In DNA, the CDR3 is TGTGCCACCAGCACCGGGACCCGCAATCAGCCCCAGCATTTT. Translating it yields CATSTGTRNQPQHF.

This clonotype was counted only a few times. This chain joins TRBV7-2 and TRBJ2-2, with 8 positions matching TRBD1. This CDR3 has 17 amino acids. Unmatched junction bases numbered 10, after V lost 1 base and J lost 6 bases. Germline V gene data show CDR1 as SGHTA and CDR2 as FQGNSA. The CDR3 nucleotides read TGTGCCAGCAGCTTAGAGGGCAGGGGGCGATGGTCCGGGGAGCTGTTTTTT. This codes for CASSLEGRGRWSGELFF.

This clonotype was counted at least ten times. This chain joins TRBV5-1 and TRBJ2-2; D may be TRBD1 (5 bases). V gave up 8 bases and J gave up 6 bases, with 23 bases separating them. The germline V gene encodes CDR1 SGHRS and CDR2 YFSETQ. This CDR3 has 16 amino acids. CDR3 loop: CASKLTDRSSAGELFF. CDR3 nucleotide sequence: TGCGCCAGTAAACTGACCGACAGATCCTCCGCCGGGGAGCTGTTTTTT. Based on the CDR3 plus reference TRBV5-1 and TRBJ2-2, the full variable domain is KAGVTQTPRYLIKTRGQQVTLSCSPISGHRSVSWYQQTPGQGLQFLFEYFSETQRNKGNFPGRFSGRQFSNSRSEMNVSTLELGDSALYLCASKLTDRSSAGELFFGEGSRLTVL.

This clonotype occurred once. This chain connects TRBV5-1 to TRBJ2-2; D unclear. This CDR3 comprises 14 residues. CDR1 SGHRS and CDR2 YFSETQ come from the germline V gene. Deletions cut 8 bases from V and 8 bases from J, with 19 bases between. The CDR3 region is CASGEASLAGELFF. The CDR3 DNA sequence: TGCGCCAGTGGAGAAGCCTCTTTGGCGGGGGAGCTGTTTTTT.